This T cell receptor (beta chain) was found in a study of T cells after yellow fever vaccination. As for the study in general: SMART-Seq v4 Ultra Low Input prepared libraries from low-cell fractions. Broader study findings: Abundant contaminating clonotypes from the bulk population could appear in FACS-sorted repertoires. A large majority of primary-vaccination clones showed up again after the booster (approximately 96% CD4, roughly 88% CD8).

This clonotype was observed a handful of times. Its target is not known. UMIs and a universal primer site were added when TCR cDNA was made by 5'RACE template switching. TCRdb itself ran the 5' RACE reads through MiXCR, one entry per CDR3 protein. This table has 250,000 to 400,000 distinct CDR3 sequences, 3.5% to 4.5% appearing once. This CDR3 contains 14 residues. V lost 7 bases, J lost 4 bases, and 16 bases lay in between. The V gene's germline CDR1 is LNHDA and CDR2 SQIVND (reference sequence). V gene TRBV19 combines with J gene TRBJ1-2, with D unclear. The sample consisted of PBMCs, taken 15 days after the yellow fever booster vaccination. The origin of this receptor is a man between 18 and 35 years old who received the YFV17D yellow fever vaccine. As DNA, the CDR3 is TGTGCCAGTACGCGAGATCGAGGTTCCTATGGCTACACCTTC. The encoded protein is CASTRDRGSYGYTF.